These 17 T cell receptor beta chains were sequenced from one sample in a study of T cell repertoires in cytomegalovirus infection. Their specific antigens are unknown. Each CDR3 protein is one row after TCRdb ran MiXCR on the reads. The table lists roughly 110,000 distinct CDR3 sequences, roughly 30% of them singletons. The source was CD8+ T cells from cultured PBMCs, collected from culture after CMV antigen stimulation. The receptor set was obtained from a human donor in good health (CMV status not recorded). Some clones in this sample may be carry-over from other donors' samples.

The rearrangement uses TRBV28 and TRBJ1-2; D unresolved. The CDR3 extends over 14 amino acids. Germline values: CDR1 MDHEN, CDR2 SYDVKM. V gave up 8 bases and J gave up 8 bases, with 21 bases separating them. For the CDR3, the DNA is TGTGCCAGCGGCACCCCAGCTTATTTTGGGGGCTACACCTTC. Protein product: CASGTPAYFGGYTF.

The chain combines TRBV7-2 with TRBJ2-7; D possibly corresponds to TRBD2 (7 bases). The CDR3 runs 15 residues. In germline, CDR1 is SGHTA, CDR2 FQGNSA. Trimming stripped 5 bases from V and 2 bases from J, with 16 bases between. The CDR3 nucleotides are TGTGCCAGCAGCGGGATGGGGGGGGCAGCCTACGAGCAGTACTTC. Amino acids: CASSGMGGAAYEQYF.

The CDR3 is CASRKSPGQMNYEQYF. CDR3 sequence (DNA): TGTGCCAGCAGAAAATCCCCGGGACAGATGAACTACGAGCAGTACTTC. V usage is TRBV28 and J usage is TRBJ2-7; 7 bases match TRBD1. Germline lookup yields CDR1 MDHEN and CDR2 SYDVKM. V lost 6 bases to trimming and J lost 3 bases; unmatched junction nucleotides: 14. This CDR3 contains 16 residues.

This clonotype has only a few counts. The V gene is TRBV6-6, the J gene TRBJ2-1; 11 bases map to TRBD2. Germline V gene sequence: CDR1 MNHNY, CDR2 SVGAGI (reference sequence). CDR3 length equals 16 residues. J lost 8 bases, V lost 2 bases, and 8 bases had no gene match. The CDR3 region is CASSYLLAGGGDEQFF. The CDR3 DNA follows: TGTGCCAGCAGTTACCTCCTAGCGGGGGGCGGCGATGAGCAGTTCTTC.

The chain has TRBV4-1 and TRBJ2-3; D possibly uses TRBD1 or TRBD2 (6 bases each). V was clipped by 4 bases and J by 4 bases, with 24 bases between them. Looked up from germline, CDR1 is MGHRA and CDR2 is YSYEKL. This CDR3 is built from 18 residues. The CDR3 bases are TGCGCCAGCAGCCGTATTCAAGGTGGGGGGCGGCGGGCAGATACGCAGTATTTT. Protein: CASSRIQGGGRRADTQYF.

This clonotype was observed a handful of times. The chain has TRBV11-1 and TRBJ2-5; D gene unclear. Per germline, CDR1 SGHAT and CDR2 FQDESV (reference sequence). V lost 0 bases to trimming and J lost 4 bases, with 15 bases between them. The CDR3 spans 16 residues. CDR3 in amino acids: CASSLALVPPLETQYF. The CDR3 DNA reads as TGTGCCAGCAGCTTAGCCCTCGTGCCTCCGTTAGAGACCCAGTACTTC.

This clonotype turned up a few times. The chain carries TRBV5-6 and TRBJ1-1, with 8 bases lining up with TRBD1. The CDR3 loop spans 15 amino acids. J gave up 3 bases and V 4 bases, and 8 bases lay outside the gene matches. Per the germline V gene, CDR1 is SGHDT and CDR2 is YYEEEE. The CDR3 loop is CASSRTQGAYTEAFF. The CDR3 nucleotides read TGTGCCAGCAGCCGTACCCAGGGGGCCTACACTGAAGCTTTCTTT.

In its sample, this clonotype was seen a few times. For the CDR3, the DNA is TGTGCCAGCAGCTCAAGGGCCCGGAACACTGAAGCTTTCTTT. This gives the protein CASSSRARNTEAFF. This chain joins TRBV7-2 and TRBJ1-1; the D is unclear. CDR3 size: 14 residues. Germline CDR1 and CDR2: SGHTA and FQGNSA. V lost 4 bases, J lost 1 base, and 10 bases lay in between.

This clonotype was seen a few times. The chain carries TRBV10-3 and TRBJ2-1, with 9 bases fitting TRBD1. Trimming cost V 2 bases and J 7 bases; bases outside gene matches: 6. This CDR3 has 15 amino acids. CDR1 is ENHRY and CDR2 is SYGVKD in the germline V gene. The CDR3 DNA reads TGTGCCATCAGTGAGACCGGACAGGGGTTAAATGAGCAGTTCTTC. Translating it yields CAISETGQGLNEQFF.

The chain links TRBV6-2 or TRBV6-3 to TRBJ2-5; no clear D. The CDR3 is 14 residues long. Trimming removed 0 bases from V and 5 bases from J, with 10 bases in between. The germline V gene has CDR1 MNHEY and CDR2 SVGEGT. CDR3 nucleotide sequence: TGTGCCAGCAGTTACTCGTCAGTTTGGGAGACCCAGTACTTC. This translates into CASSYSSVWETQYF.

V usage is TRBV6-2 or TRBV6-3 and J usage is TRBJ2-1; 7 bases line up with TRBD1. The germline V gene encodes CDR1 MNHEY and CDR2 SVGEGT. The CDR3 covers 16 residues. Trimming cost V 6 bases and J 1 base; bases outside gene matches: 9. The chain's CDR3 is CASSRGGEASYNEQFF. The CDR3 DNA is TGTGCCAGCAGCAGAGGGGGCGAGGCATCCTACAATGAGCAGTTCTTC.

This clonotype has at least ten counts. This rearrangement joins TRBV7-6 to TRBJ2-1, with D possibly matching TRBD2 (6 bases). CDR3 length: 14 amino acids. CDR1 is SGHVS, CDR2 FNYEAQ, per germline. V shed 5 bases and J shed 0 bases, with 8 bases lying between them. In nucleotides, the CDR3 is TGTGCCAGCAGCGGGGGGAGCTCCTACAATGAGCAGTTCTTC. Protein: CASSGGSSYNEQFF.

The V call is TRBV6-2 or TRBV6-3, the J call TRBJ1-1, with 11 bases that match TRBD1. CDR3 length: 18 residues. Trimming at V came to 0 bases and at J to 7 bases, leaving 13 bases not matched to a gene. Germline CDR1 reads MNHEY; CDR2 reads SVGEGT. The CDR3 loop is CASSYSKWTGGPIGEAFF. The CDR3 DNA is TGTGCCAGCAGTTACTCCAAGTGGACAGGGGGCCCTATCGGTGAAGCTTTCTTT.

This clonotype was counted a few times. This rearrangement joins TRBV27 to TRBJ2-3, with 8 bases lining up with TRBD2. Germline assignment: CDR1 MNHEY and CDR2 SMNVEV (reference sequence). The trim removed 5 bases at V and 2 bases at J, leaving 27 bases unmatched. CDR3 length: 22 amino acids. CDR3 nucleotides: TGTGCCAGCAGTCTCACGTCTCCGGGGAGCGGGGGAACCCTTCATTTCACAGATACGCAGTATTTT. Amino acid sequence: CASSLTSPGSGGTLHFTDTQYF.

This clonotype came up many times. The chain employs TRBV6-5 and TRBJ1-2; possible D gene TRBD1, 5 bases. V was pared by 2 bases and J by 0 bases, with 7 bases between. Germline CDR1 MNHEY, CDR2 SVGAGI. The CDR3 contains 14 residues. CDR3 in amino acids: CASSYRTPNYGYTF. CDR3 nucleotide sequence: TGTGCCAGCAGTTACCGGACACCTAACTATGGCTACACCTTC.

There are many counts of this clonotype. The chain employs TRBV6-2 or TRBV6-3 and TRBJ1-6, with D perhaps TRBD1 (6 bases). The CDR3 is made up of 16 amino acids. Per the germline V gene, CDR1 is MNHEY and CDR2 is SVGEGT. Trimming took off 7 bases at V and 7 bases at J, with 20 bases between the two ends. CDR3 DNA: TGTGCCAGCACTCTACTACTCGGACAGCCCAATTCACCCCTCCACTTT. It is translated as CASTLLLGQPNSPLHF.

In this sample, this clonotype turned up many times. The J gene is TRBJ2-1, the V gene TRBV6-2 or TRBV6-3, with D maybe TRBD2 (5 bases). V was shortened by 3 bases and J by 7 bases, with 13 bases between the two germline ends. The CDR3 sequence is 14 residues long. Germline CDR1 MNHEY, CDR2 SVGEGT. The DNA for the CDR3 is TGTGCCAGCAGTTATGGGTCAGCGGTTAATGAGCAGTTCTTC. As protein: CASSYGSAVNEQFF.